The rows below give T cell receptor beta chains drawn from one sample of a study of shared clonotypes between healthy human individuals. Clones were read by immunoSEQ multiplex PCR, and TCRdb kept only the in-frame ones, dropping some. The table records about 2 million clones, about 95% of them present only once. Sequenced: naive CD8+ T cells sorted from blood. Receptor source: a man aged 18 to 30 in good health. Each CDR3 is given with its conserved first and last residue. Each record gives: J gene, clone size, V gene, CDR3 protein. Part of the rows lack a size; the others show once, few, many or a class for expanded clones.

>TRBJ2-2|-|TRBV29-1
CSVELGGGSGELFF
>TRBJ2-7|-|TRBV5-6
CASSLSPRTGSSYEQYF
>TRBJ2-7|-|TRBV6-1
CASREDRGPTYEQYF
>TRBJ1-1|-|TRBV5-1
CASRDPDNLNTEAFF
>TRBJ2-1|-|TRBV30
CAWSVVSNEQFF
>TRBJ2-3|-|TRBV6-6
CASSYGTSGSTDTQYF
>TRBJ2-1|-|TRBV5-1
CASSLEAQGSYNEQFF
>TRBJ2-2|-|TRBV13
CASSTRDRGQNTGELFF
>TRBJ2-7|-|TRBV7-9
CASSGGGTGSYEQYF
>TRBJ1-2|-|TRBV9
CASSVGGSTYGYTF
>TRBJ2-7|-|TRBV6-5
CASSYSTGPNIYEQYF
>TRBJ2-7|-|TRBV14
CASSPIPGQGGEQYF
>TRBJ1-1|-|TRBV28
CASSPPSGSTEAFF
>TRBJ2-7|-|TRBV6-6
CASSKTGTGLYEQYF
>TRBJ2-5|-|TRBV4-1
CASSQDPQWKGTQYF
>TRBJ1-1|-|TRBV7-8
CASSFFTSMNTEAFF
>TRBJ2-7|-|TRBV4-1
CASSPLFGTYEQYF
>TRBJ1-6|-|TRBV27
CASKVIGGENSPLHF
>TRBJ2-6|few|TRBV2
CASSDEGGAGANVLTF
>TRBJ2-3|-|TRBV25-1
CASRGTSGADTQYF
>TRBJ2-3|-|TRBV9
CASSHSRGADTQYF
>TRBJ2-7|-|TRBV7-9
CASSLDSLAYEQYF
>TRBJ2-2|-|TRBV5-1
CAITIGGRGRNTGELFF
>TRBJ2-7|-|TRBV28
CASSLMRGGAGYEQYF
>TRBJ1-4|-|TRBV27
CASTKGGVGEKLFF
>TRBJ1-4|once|TRBV10-2
CASSEKGQLNEKLFF
>TRBJ1-1|-|TRBV4-3
CASSHLEGGTEAFF
>TRBJ2-7|-|TRBV14
CASSRVLSAVIYEQYF
>TRBJ2-5|-|TRBV7-2
CASSLDPTSGAWETQYF
>TRBJ1-1|-|TRBV6-5
CASSYSAGNTEAFF
>TRBJ2-7|-|TRBV6-1
CASSELLAGYHEQYF
>TRBJ1-1|-|TRBV19
CASSIGSGGDTEAFF
>TRBJ1-4|-|TRBV30
CAWSGEGNEKLFF
>TRBJ1-5|-|TRBV2
CASSPRSTNNQPQHF
>TRBJ2-7|-|TRBV7-9
CASSFSYGTGDDEQYF
>TRBJ2-7|-|TRBV4-1
CASSQVLAYEQYF
>TRBJ2-7|-|TRBV4-1
CASSLISGDSYEQYF
>TRBJ1-2|once|TRBV10-3
CAISESRDDYGYTF
>TRBJ2-1|-|TRBV6-6
CASTLGRVGYEQFF
>TRBJ2-7|once|TRBV6-5
CASSPGTAYEQYF
>TRBJ2-3|-|TRBV15
CATSREGGTDTQYF